This T cell receptor (beta chain) was sequenced in a study of shared clonotypes between healthy human individuals. About the study: For every donor, three CD4 naive, three CD4 memory, two CD8 naive and one CD8 memory plates were used.

Samples underwent the assay at deep level. Profiling relied on immunoSEQ multiplex PCR, and the TCRdb table lists in-frame clones only, not all of them. Of around 2.5 million clones listed, over 85% are singletons. General study results and limits: Among non-shared clonotypes, generation probabilities were lower than among those shared by all four donors. Memory subsets generally showed lower estimated richness than naive subsets.

About this clone itself: Its antigen is unidentified.

Germline V lookup: CDR1 SGHAT, CDR2 FQNNGV. The ends were cut back, 4 bases at V and 5 bases at J, with 11 bases in the middle. This CDR3 contains 13 residues. V gene TRBV11-2 combines with J gene TRBJ2-5; tentatively, D is TRBD1 (6 bases). The clonotype was recovered from a man aged 18-30 years in good health. Some clones in this sample may be carry-over from other donors' samples. Material for sequencing was naive CD4+ T cells from PBMCs. Subset denoted: CD45RA+ positively selected. For the CDR3, the DNA is TGTGCCAGCAGCTCAGGGGTCGCGGAGACCCAGTACTTC. Residues: CASSSGVAETQYF.